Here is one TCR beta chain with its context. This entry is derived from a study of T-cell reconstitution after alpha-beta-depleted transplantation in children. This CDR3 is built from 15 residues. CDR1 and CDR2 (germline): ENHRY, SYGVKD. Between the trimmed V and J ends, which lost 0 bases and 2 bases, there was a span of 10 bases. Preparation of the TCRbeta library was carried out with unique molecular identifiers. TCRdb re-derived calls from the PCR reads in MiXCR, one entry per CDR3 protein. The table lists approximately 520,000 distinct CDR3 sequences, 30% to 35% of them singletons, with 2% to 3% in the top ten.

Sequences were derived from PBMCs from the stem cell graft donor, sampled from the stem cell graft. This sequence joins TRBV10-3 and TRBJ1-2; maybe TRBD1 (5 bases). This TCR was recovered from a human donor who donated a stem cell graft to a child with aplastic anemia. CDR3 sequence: CAISESTGTNYGYTF. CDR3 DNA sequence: TGTGCCATCAGTGAGTCGACGGGGACCAACTATGGCTACACCTTC.